This T cell receptor beta chain was sequenced in a study of cytomegalovirus exposure and HLA in healthy donors. This table comes from immunoSEQ multiplex PCR, and its TCRdb copy is limited to in-frame clones, with some not included. The sample carries some 150,000 clones, about 91% recorded once. The sample taken for sequencing was PBMCs. This clonotype was sampled from a man younger than 35 in good health and CMV-seropositive.

The CDR3 DNA follows: TGTGCCAGCACCCCCCGGGACACCCATAATTCACCCCTCCACTTT. Translation gives CASTPRDTHNSPLHF. The V and J genes are TRBV6-5 and TRBJ1-6, with D possibly matching TRBD1 (6 bases). V lost 7 bases, J lost 5 bases, and 15 bases lay in between. Germline CDR1 is MNHEY and CDR2 is SVGAGI. This CDR3 contains 15 residues.